The source of this TCR beta chain is a study of T cells in Graves' hyperthyroidism and ophthalmopathy. There were TCR beta CDR3 regions amplified from RNA transcripts. A first-round RT-PCR of the TCR CDR3 used the HTBI primer set. TCRdb re-analysed the multiplex PCR reads in MiXCR, keeping a single row per CDR3 protein. The data hold roughly 500,000 distinct CDR3 sequences, with around 16% observed a single time. Isolation of PBMCs was performed on 8.5 to 10 ml fresh peripheral blood. Study-level results: A model built on 13 V-J features separated ophthalmopathy from stable hyperthyroidism.

Notes on this clonotype: Its antigen is not known.

Germline CDR1 and CDR2: LNHDA and SQIVND (reference sequence). The CDR3 consists of 14 residues. V gave up 4 bases and J gave up 4 bases; unmatched junction bases: 6. This sequence originates from a woman in her twenties or thirties with Graves' ophthalmopathy. The V call is TRBV19, the J call TRBJ1-2; 7 nucleotides align to TRBD1. Sequencing used blood. CDR3 protein: CASSTLTGSYGYTF. The CDR3, as DNA: TGTGCCAGTAGTACGCTGACAGGGAGCTATGGCTACACCTTC. Filled out from reference TRBV19 and TRBJ1-2, the complete variable domain reads DGGITQSPKYLFRKEGQNVTLSCEQNLNHDAMYWYRQDPGQGLRLIYYSQIVNDFQKGDIAEGYSVSREKKESFPLTVTSAQKNPTAFYLCASSTLTGSYGYTFGSGTRLTVV.